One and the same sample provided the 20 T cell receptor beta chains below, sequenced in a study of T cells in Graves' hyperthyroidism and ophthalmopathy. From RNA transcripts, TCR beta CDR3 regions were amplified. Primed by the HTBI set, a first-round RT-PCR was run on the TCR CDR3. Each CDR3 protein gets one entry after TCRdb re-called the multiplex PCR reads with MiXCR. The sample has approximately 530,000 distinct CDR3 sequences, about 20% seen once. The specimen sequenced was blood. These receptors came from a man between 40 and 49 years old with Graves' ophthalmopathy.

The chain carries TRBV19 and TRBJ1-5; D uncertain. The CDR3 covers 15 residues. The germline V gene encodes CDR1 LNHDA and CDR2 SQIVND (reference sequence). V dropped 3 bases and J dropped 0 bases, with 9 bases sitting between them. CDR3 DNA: TGTGCCAGTAGTATGATTTCAGGTAGCAATCAGCCCCAGCATTTT. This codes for CASSMISGSNQPQHF.

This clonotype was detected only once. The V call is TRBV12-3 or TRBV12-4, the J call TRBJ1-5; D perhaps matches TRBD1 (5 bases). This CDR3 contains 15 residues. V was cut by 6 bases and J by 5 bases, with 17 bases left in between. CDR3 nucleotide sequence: TGTGCCAGCAGACTTACAGGTGCAGTCCATCAGCCCCAGCATTTT. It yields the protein CASRLTGAVHQPQHF.

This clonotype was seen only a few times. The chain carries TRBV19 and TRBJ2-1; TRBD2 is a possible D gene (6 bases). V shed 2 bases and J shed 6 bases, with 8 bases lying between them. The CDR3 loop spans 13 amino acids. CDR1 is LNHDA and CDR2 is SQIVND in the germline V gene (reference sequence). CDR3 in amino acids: CASSIQGGNEQFF. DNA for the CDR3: TGTGCCAGTAGTATACAGGGAGGCAATGAGCAGTTCTTC.

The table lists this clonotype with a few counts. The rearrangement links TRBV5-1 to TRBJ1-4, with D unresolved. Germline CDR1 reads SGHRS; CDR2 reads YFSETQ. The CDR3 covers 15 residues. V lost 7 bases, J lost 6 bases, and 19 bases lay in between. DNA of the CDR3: TGCGCCAGCCAGCTTGGATCCCAGGTTTATGAAAAACTGTTTTTT. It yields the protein CASQLGSQVYEKLFF. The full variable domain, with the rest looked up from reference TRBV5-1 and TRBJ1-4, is KAGVTQTPRYLIKTRGQQVTLSCSPISGHRSVSWYQQTPGQGLQFLFEYFSETQRNKGNFPGRFSGRQFSNSRSEMNVSTLELGDSALYLCASQLGSQVYEKLFFGSGTQLSVL.

The CDR3 bases are TGTGCCAGCTCCAAAACCGGGGAAAATGAGCAGTTCTTC. It specifies CASSKTGENEQFF. V usage is TRBV18 and J usage is TRBJ2-1; D possibly corresponds to TRBD2 (5 bases). Germline V CDR1 and CDR2: KGHSH, LQKENI. The germline V and J ends were trimmed by 6 bases and 7 bases, with 13 bases remaining between them. The CDR3 runs to 13 residues.

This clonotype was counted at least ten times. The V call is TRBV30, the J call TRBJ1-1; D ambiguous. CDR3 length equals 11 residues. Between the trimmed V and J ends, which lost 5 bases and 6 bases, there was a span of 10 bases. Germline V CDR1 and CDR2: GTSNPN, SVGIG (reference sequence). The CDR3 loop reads CAWEGWSEAFF. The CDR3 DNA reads TGTGCCTGGGAAGGGTGGTCTGAAGCTTTCTTT.

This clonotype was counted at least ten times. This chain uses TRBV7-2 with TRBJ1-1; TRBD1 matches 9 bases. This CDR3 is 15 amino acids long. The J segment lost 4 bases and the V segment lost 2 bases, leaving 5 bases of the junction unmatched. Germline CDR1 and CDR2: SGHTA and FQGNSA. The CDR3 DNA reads TGTGCCAGCAGCTTATGGGACAGGGAGTTCACTGAAGCTTTCTTT. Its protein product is CASSLWDREFTEAFF.

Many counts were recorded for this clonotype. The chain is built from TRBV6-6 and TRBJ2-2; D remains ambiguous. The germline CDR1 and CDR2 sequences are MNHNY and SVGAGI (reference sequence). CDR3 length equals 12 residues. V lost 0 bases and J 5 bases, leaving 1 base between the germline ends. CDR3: CASSYSTGELFF. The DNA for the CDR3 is TGTGCCAGCAGTTACTCGACCGGGGAGCTGTTTTTT.

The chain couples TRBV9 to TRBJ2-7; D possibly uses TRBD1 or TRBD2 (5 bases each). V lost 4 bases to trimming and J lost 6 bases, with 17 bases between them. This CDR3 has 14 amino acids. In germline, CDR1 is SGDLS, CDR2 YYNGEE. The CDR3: CASSPNRDRGEQYF. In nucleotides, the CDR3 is TGTGCCAGCAGCCCCAACCGGGACCGAGGCGAGCAGTACTTC. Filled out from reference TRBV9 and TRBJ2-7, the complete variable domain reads DSGVTQTPKHLITATGQRVTLRCSPRSGDLSVYWYQQSLDQGLQFLIQYYNGEERAKGNILERFSAQQFPDLHSELNLSSLELGDSALYFCASSPNRDRGEQYFGPGTRLTVT.

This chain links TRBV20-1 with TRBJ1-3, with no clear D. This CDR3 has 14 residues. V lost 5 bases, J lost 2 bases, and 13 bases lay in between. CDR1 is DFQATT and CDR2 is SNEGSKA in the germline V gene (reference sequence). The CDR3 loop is CSAWTLGTGNTIYF. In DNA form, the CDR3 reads TGCAGTGCTTGGACCCTGGGCACTGGAAACACCATATATTTT.

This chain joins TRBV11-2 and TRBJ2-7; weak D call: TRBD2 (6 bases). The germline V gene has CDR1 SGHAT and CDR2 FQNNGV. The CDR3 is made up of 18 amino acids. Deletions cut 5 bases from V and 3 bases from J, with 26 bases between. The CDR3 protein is CASSQEQLNGGGFYEQYF. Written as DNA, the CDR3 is TGTGCCAGCAGCCAAGAGCAACTCAACGGGGGTGGCTTCTACGAGCAGTACTTC.

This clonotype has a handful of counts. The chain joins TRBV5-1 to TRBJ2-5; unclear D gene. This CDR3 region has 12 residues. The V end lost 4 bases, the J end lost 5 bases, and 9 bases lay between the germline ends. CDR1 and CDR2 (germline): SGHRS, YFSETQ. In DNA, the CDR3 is TGCGCCAGCAGCGTAGAGTCCGAGACCCAGTACTTC. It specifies CASSVESETQYF.

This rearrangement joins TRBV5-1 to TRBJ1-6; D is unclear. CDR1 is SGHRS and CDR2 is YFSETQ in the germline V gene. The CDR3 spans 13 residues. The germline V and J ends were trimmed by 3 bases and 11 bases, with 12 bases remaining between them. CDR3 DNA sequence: TGCGCCAGCAGCTCGGACGGGAATCCACCCCTCCACTTT. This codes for CASSSDGNPPLHF.

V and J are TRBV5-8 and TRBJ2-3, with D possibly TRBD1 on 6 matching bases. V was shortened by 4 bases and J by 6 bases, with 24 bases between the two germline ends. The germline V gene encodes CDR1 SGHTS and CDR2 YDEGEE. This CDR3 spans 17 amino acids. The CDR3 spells CASSLPAGQKEVDTQYF. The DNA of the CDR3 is TGTGCCAGCAGCCTCCCGGCAGGACAGAAGGAGGTGGATACGCAGTATTTT. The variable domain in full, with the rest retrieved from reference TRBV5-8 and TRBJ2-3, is EAGVTQSPTHLIKTRGQQATLRCSPISGHTSVYWYQQALGLGLQFLLWYDEGEERNRGNFPPRFSGRQFPNYSSELNVNALELEDSALYLCASSLPAGQKEVDTQYFGPGTRLTVL.

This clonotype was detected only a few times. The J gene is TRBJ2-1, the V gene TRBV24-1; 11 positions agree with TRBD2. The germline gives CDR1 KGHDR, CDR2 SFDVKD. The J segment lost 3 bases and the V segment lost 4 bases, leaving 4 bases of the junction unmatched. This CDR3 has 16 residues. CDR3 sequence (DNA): TGTGCCACCAGTGACGGTAGCGGGGGGGTCTACAATGAGCAGTTCTTC. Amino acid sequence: CATSDGSGGVYNEQFF.

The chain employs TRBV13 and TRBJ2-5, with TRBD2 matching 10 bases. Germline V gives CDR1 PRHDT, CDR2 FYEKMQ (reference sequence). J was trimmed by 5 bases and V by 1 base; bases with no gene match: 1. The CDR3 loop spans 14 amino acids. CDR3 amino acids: CASSLASGSETQYF. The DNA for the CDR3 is TGTGCCAGCAGCTTAGCTAGCGGGAGTGAGACCCAGTACTTC.

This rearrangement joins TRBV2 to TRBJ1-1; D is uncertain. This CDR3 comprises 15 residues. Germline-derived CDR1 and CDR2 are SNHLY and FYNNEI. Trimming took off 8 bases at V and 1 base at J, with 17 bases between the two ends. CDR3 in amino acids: CASLPDGGGNTEAFF. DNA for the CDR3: TGTGCCAGCCTACCTGATGGCGGAGGGAACACTGAAGCTTTCTTT.

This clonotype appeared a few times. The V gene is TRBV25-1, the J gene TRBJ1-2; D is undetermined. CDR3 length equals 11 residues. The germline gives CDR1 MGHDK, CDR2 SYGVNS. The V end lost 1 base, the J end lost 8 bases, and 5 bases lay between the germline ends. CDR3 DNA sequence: TGTGCCAGCAGTGAATTGGGCGGCTACACCTTC. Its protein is CASSELGGYTF.

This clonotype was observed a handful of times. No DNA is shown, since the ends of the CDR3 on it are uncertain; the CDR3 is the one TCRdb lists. The CDR3 reads CAWSPPSILPGNGGYTF. This chain joins TRBV30 and TRBJ1-2. Germline lookup yields CDR1 GTSNPN and CDR2 SVGIG (reference sequence). The CDR3 is made up of 17 amino acids, end residues included.

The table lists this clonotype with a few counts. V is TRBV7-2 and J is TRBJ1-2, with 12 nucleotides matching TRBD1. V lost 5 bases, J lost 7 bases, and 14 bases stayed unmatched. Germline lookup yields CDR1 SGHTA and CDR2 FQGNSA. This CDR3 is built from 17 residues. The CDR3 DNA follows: TGTGCCAGCAGCCCCGAGGGGGACAGGGGGCGTAGGGGTGGCTACACCTTC. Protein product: CASSPEGDRGRRGGYTF.